These 18 T cell receptor beta chains originate from one sample sequenced in a study of T cells after yellow fever vaccination. Each CDR3 protein gets one entry after TCRdb re-called the 5' RACE reads with MiXCR. The table has around 330,000 distinct CDR3 sequences, around 3.9% seen once. This specimen was PBMCs, taken on the day of the yellow fever booster vaccination. These receptors were collected from a man aged 18 to 30 who received the YFV17D yellow fever vaccine.

Ten or more counts support this clonotype. The chain joins TRBV5-6 to TRBJ2-1, with D possibly TRBD2 on 6 matching bases. This CDR3 has 16 amino acids. Germline V CDR1 and CDR2: SGHDT, YYEEEE. V was trimmed by 0 bases and J by 0 bases, leaving 10 bases between them. The CDR3 loop reads CASSLGAGSSYNEQFF. The CDR3, as DNA: TGTGCCAGCAGCTTGGGTGCGGGAAGCTCCTACAATGAGCAGTTCTTC.

This clonotype was seen many times. This chain links TRBV4-3 with TRBJ1-1; possibly TRBD1 for D (5 bases). The ends were cut back, 1 base at V and 5 bases at J, with 17 bases in the middle. The CDR3 has 16 amino acids. Germline CDR1 and CDR2: LGHNA and YSLEER. DNA for the CDR3: TGCGCCAGCAGCCAAGGAACTATAGGAAGGGGAACTGAAGCTTTCTTT. Its protein is CASSQGTIGRGTEAFF.

This clonotype has more than one count but fewer than ten. The gene calls are TRBV4-1 and TRBJ2-1; 9 positions agree with TRBD2. CDR1 and CDR2 (germline): MGHRA, YSYEKL. The CDR3 consists of 15 residues. J lost 7 bases, V lost 4 bases, and 8 bases had no gene match. CDR3 bases: TGCGCCAGCAGCCGGCTAGCGGGGCTAGGGAATGAGCAGTTCTTC. This translates into CASSRLAGLGNEQFF.

This clonotype has at least ten counts. The chain recombines TRBV7-8 with TRBJ1-1; 10 nucleotides match TRBD1. Looked up from germline, CDR1 is SGHVS and CDR2 is FQNEAQ. After removal of 2 bases from V and 4 bases from J, the junction contained 7 bases not matched to a gene. The CDR3 sequence is 16 residues long. CDR3 DNA: TGTGCCAGCAGCTTAAAGAGGGACAGGGGACGCACTGAAGCTTTCTTT. Translating it yields CASSLKRDRGRTEAFF.

The sample holds a few counts of this clonotype. DNA of the CDR3: TGCGCCAGCAGCCAAGATAACAGCAACTACGAGCAGTACTTC. This translates into CASSQDNSNYEQYF. The gene calls are TRBV4-1 and TRBJ2-7; D gene ambiguous. The germline CDR1 and CDR2 sequences are MGHRA and YSYEKL. This CDR3 region has 14 residues. Trimming removed 0 bases at V and 3 bases at J, with 9 bases between.

This clonotype has a handful of counts. The chain combines TRBV4-3 with TRBJ1-2; D unclear. The length of the CDR3 is 14 residues. V was clipped by 0 bases and J by 3 bases, with 8 bases between them. Germline CDR1 and CDR2: LGHNA and YSLEER. The DNA for the CDR3 is TGCGCCAGCAGCCAAGACCCAGGCCACTATGGCTACACCTTC. The encoded protein is CASSQDPGHYGYTF.

The gene calls are TRBV7-2 and TRBJ1-2; D not resolved. CDR3 length equals 15 residues. Germline CDR1 is SGHTA and CDR2 is FQGNSA. Trimming removed 3 bases at V and 8 bases at J, with 19 bases between. The CDR3 here is CASSFFSGLGSGYTF. In nucleotides, the CDR3 is TGTGCCAGCAGCTTCTTCAGTGGGTTGGGGAGCGGCTACACCTTC.

This clonotype appeared many times. V gene TRBV11-1 combines with J gene TRBJ2-7; 7 bases match TRBD1. Losses at the gene ends were 0 bases for V and 4 bases for J; bases not matched to a gene: 3. CDR3 length equals 14 residues. Germline V gives CDR1 SGHAT, CDR2 FQDESV (reference sequence). The DNA of the CDR3 is TGTGCCAGCAGCTTAGCCGGGACAGAGTACGAGCAGTACTTC. It translates to CASSLAGTEYEQYF.

In its sample, this clonotype was seen many times. The chain uses TRBV20-1 and TRBJ2-7; D ambiguous. Trimming left V 0 bases short and J 3 bases short, with 9 bases between. This CDR3 has 13 amino acids. Germline assignment: CDR1 DFQATT and CDR2 SNEGSKA (reference sequence). CDR3 loop: CSARDPSVYEQYF. The CDR3 nucleotides are TGCAGTGCTAGAGATCCGTCGGTCTACGAGCAGTACTTC.

The chain employs TRBV12-3 or TRBV12-4 and TRBJ2-3; 7 positions agree with TRBD1. The ends lost 10 bases at V and 1 base at J; junction bases unmatched: 2. The CDR3 is made up of 12 amino acids. DNA of the CDR3: TGTGCCATCGGACAGGGCACAGATACGCAGTATTTT. Amino acids: CAIGQGTDTQYF.

Many counts were recorded for this clonotype. The chain carries TRBV5-1 and TRBJ2-1; no definite D call. Per germline, CDR1 SGHRS and CDR2 YFSETQ. The CDR3 sequence is 12 residues long. V was trimmed by 0 bases and J by 9 bases, leaving 7 bases between them. Here the CDR3 reads CASSLDSSEQFF. CDR3 in DNA: TGCGCCAGCAGCTTGGACTCTAGTGAGCAGTTCTTC.

This clonotype was seen ten or more times. CDR3 sequence (DNA): TGTGCCAGCTCCCCCGGTTGGGGGGATCAGCCCCAGCATTTT. Protein product: CASSPGWGDQPQHF. The V call is TRBV18, the J call TRBJ1-5, with D tentatively TRBD1 (5 bases). Germline-derived CDR1 and CDR2 are KGHSH and LQKENI. The CDR3 has 14 residues. Between the trimmed V and J ends, which lost 6 bases and 5 bases, there was a span of 14 bases.

This clonotype was detected many times. The chain joins TRBV28 to TRBJ2-7; 7 bases are a match to TRBD1. Germline CDR1 MDHEN, CDR2 SYDVKM. The CDR3 has 15 amino acids. With V trimmed by 5 bases and J by 2 bases, 9 bases remained unmatched. This CDR3 is CASSAPNRGTYEQYV. The CDR3 region has the DNA TGTGCCAGCAGTGCCCCTAACAGGGGCACCTACGAGCAGTACGTC.

Ten or more counts support this clonotype. The genes are TRBV6-2 or TRBV6-3 and TRBJ1-5, with no clear D. Germline-derived CDR1 and CDR2 are MNHEY and SVGEGT. The CDR3 extends over 13 amino acids. With 6 bases removed from V and 9 bases from J, the gap between germline ends came to 15 bases. CDR3 in amino acids: CASRPNLMGPQHF. CDR3 sequence (DNA): TGTGCCAGCAGACCAAACCTGATGGGGCCCCAGCATTTT.

This clonotype has a count of ten or more. V and J are TRBV20-1 and TRBJ2-2; D unclear. CDR1 DFQATT and CDR2 SNEGSKA come from the germline V gene (reference sequence). V gave up 2 bases and J gave up 5 bases, with 6 bases separating them. This CDR3 contains 12 residues. The CDR3 here is CSARPKTGELFF. The CDR3 bases are TGCAGTGCTAGACCCAAAACCGGGGAGCTGTTTTTT.

This clonotype was picked up many times. The V and J genes are TRBV12-3 or TRBV12-4 and TRBJ2-2; D remains ambiguous. With 0 bases removed from V and 7 bases from J, the gap between germline ends came to 9 bases. This CDR3 is 14 amino acids long. The CDR3 here is CASSLARSGGELFF. CDR3 bases: TGTGCCAGCAGTTTAGCGCGCAGTGGCGGGGAGCTGTTTTTT.

Ten or more counts support this clonotype. The chain combines TRBV7-2 with TRBJ2-3; D not resolved. CDR3 size: 13 residues. Germline assignment: CDR1 SGHTA and CDR2 FQGNSA. Deletions cut 3 bases from V and 3 bases from J, with 7 bases between. This chain's CDR3 is CASSFWKTDTQYF. CDR3 DNA sequence: TGTGCCAGCAGCTTCTGGAAAACAGATACGCAGTATTTT. The full variable domain, its missing parts supplied by reference TRBV7-2 and TRBJ2-3, is GAGVSQSPSNKVTEKGKDVELRCDPISGHTALYWYRQSLGQGLEFLIYFQGNSAPDKSGLPSDRFSAERTGGSVSTLTIQRTQQEDSAVYLCASSFWKTDTQYFGPGTRLTVL.

The chain links TRBV6-5 to TRBJ1-6, with unresolved D. Looked up from germline, CDR1 is MNHEY and CDR2 is SVGAGI. The length of the CDR3 is 15 residues. With 5 bases removed from V and 8 bases from J, the gap between germline ends came to 16 bases. The CDR3 loop is CASSPRWSVDSPLHF. The CDR3 nucleotides are TGTGCCAGCAGTCCTCGATGGTCGGTGGATTCACCCCTCCACTTT.